The 29 T cell receptor beta chains below all came from one sample that was sequenced in a study of cytomegalovirus exposure and HLA in healthy donors. 60 Vbeta and 13 Jbeta primers were used in PCR. Profiling relied on immunoSEQ multiplex PCR, and the TCRdb table lists in-frame clones only, not all of them. The sample yields roughly 86,000 clones, under 85% seen once. The sample was PBMCs. These receptors all come from a middle-aged man in good health and CMV-seropositive.

The rearrangement uses TRBV28 and TRBJ1-2; D may be TRBD1 (5 bases). Germline V gene lookup returns CDR1 MDHEN and CDR2 SYDVKM. V lost 3 bases and J lost 6, with 11 bases in between. CDR3 length: 13 residues. The CDR3 nucleotides read TGTGCCAGCAGTTTCGGCAGGGTAGATGGCTACACCTTC. Translating gives CASSFGRVDGYTF.

This rearrangement joins TRBV9 to TRBJ1-3; D gene uncertain. V was cut by 0 bases and J by 3 bases, with 10 bases left in between. Germline loops: CDR1 SGDLS, CDR2 YYNGEE. The CDR3 contains 15 residues. The DNA for the CDR3 is TGTGCCAGCAGCGTAGGTCAGATCGTTGGAAACACCATATATTTT. Its translation is CASSVGQIVGNTIYF. Using reference TRBV9 and TRBJ1-3 for the parts outside the CDR3, the full variable domain is DSGVTQTPKHLITATGQRVTLRCSPRSGDLSVYWYQQSLDQGLQFLIQYYNGEERAKGNILERFSAQQFPDLHSELNLSSLELGDSALYFCASSVGQIVGNTIYFGEGSWLTVV.

The rearrangement links TRBV27 to TRBJ1-5; possibly TRBD1 for D (5 bases). Germline V gives CDR1 MNHEY, CDR2 SMNVEV (reference sequence). This CDR3 has 15 residues. V was shortened by 5 bases and J by 3 bases, with 14 bases between the two germline ends. The CDR3 sequence is CASSITRGNNQPQHF. In DNA, the CDR3 is TGTGCCAGCAGTATCACGCGGGGGAACAATCAGCCCCAGCATTTT.

V usage is TRBV10-3 and J usage is TRBJ2-3; 8 bases align to TRBD1. From germline, CDR1 is ENHRY and CDR2 SYGVKD. CDR3 size: 15 residues. V dropped 10 bases and J dropped 1; count of bases not matched to a gene: 10. The chain's CDR3 is CATTGQGQGTDTQYF. The CDR3 DNA reads as TGTGCCACCACCGGTCAGGGACAGGGCACAGATACGCAGTATTTT.

The sample holds one count of this clone. CDR3 nucleotides: TGTGCCATCAGAGACGGGACTGGAGGGAACACGCAGTATTTT. Its protein product is CAIRDGTGGNTQYF. The V gene is TRBV10-3, the J gene TRBJ2-3, with D perhaps matching TRBD2 (6 bases). The V gene's germline CDR1 is ENHRY and CDR2 SYGVKD. Trimming removed 6 bases from V and 9 bases from J, with 19 bases in between. This CDR3 region has 14 residues.

The V gene is TRBV5-8, the J gene TRBJ2-1, with 13 bases identical to TRBD2. The CDR3 has 15 amino acids. The germline gives CDR1 SGHTS, CDR2 YDEGEE. The ends lost 7 bases at V and 6 bases at J; junction bases unmatched: 7. CDR3 coding DNA: TGTGCCAGCGTTCTTGGGACTAGCGGGATCAATGAGCAGTTCTTC. It translates to CASVLGTSGINEQFF.

Note on this clone: A junction boundary mismatches the germline segment, possibly from a read error. This chain uses TRBV9 with TRBJ1-2, with D possibly matching TRBD1 (6 bases). This CDR3 spans 12 amino acids. Germline V gene sequence: CDR1 SGDLS, CDR2 YYNGEE. CDR3 sequence: CASSAEGQRLCF. The CDR3, as DNA: TGTGCCAGCAGCGCAGAAGGACAGCGCCTATGTTTC.

V gene TRBV6-5 combines with J gene TRBJ1-2, with D maybe TRBD1 (5 bases). The V and J ends lost 0 bases and 7 bases respectively, with 9 bases between them. CDR1 is MNHEY, CDR2 SVGAGI, per germline. This CDR3 has 13 amino acids. CDR3 in amino acids: CASSYSMGGGYTF. The CDR3 region has the DNA TGTGCCAGCAGTTACTCGATGGGGGGTGGCTACACCTTC.

The chain links TRBV18 to TRBJ2-5; 7 bases match TRBD1. The last part of the DNA fits TRBJ2-7 better; the J call may be wrong. Germline CDR1 reads KGHSH; CDR2 reads LQKENI. CDR3 length: 14 amino acids. This chain's CDR3 is CASSPGQVSYEQYF. CDR3 bases: TGTGCCAGCTCACCAGGACAGGTTTCCTACGAGCAGTACTTC.

The chain carries TRBV7-2 and TRBJ2-7; 8 bases match TRBD1. Germline V gene data show CDR1 as SGHTA and CDR2 as FQGNSA. Losses at the gene ends were 5 bases for V and 7 bases for J; bases not matched to a gene: 7. CDR3 size: 13 residues. The CDR3 sequence: CASSLQGAGEQYF. The CDR3 DNA reads TGTGCCAGCAGCCTTCAGGGGGCCGGGGAGCAGTACTTC.

This clone was seen a handful of times. The chain uses TRBV4-3 and TRBJ2-7; perhaps TRBD1 as D (5 bases). From germline, CDR1 is LGHNA and CDR2 YSLEER. The CDR3 has 18 amino acids. V lost 0 bases and J lost 0, with 18 bases in between. The CDR3 reads CASSQEMFSGMISYEQYF. The DNA of the CDR3 is TGCGCCAGCAGCCAAGAAATGTTCTCAGGGATGATCTCCTACGAGCAGTACTTC.

The chain links TRBV2 to TRBJ1-1, with D possibly matching TRBD1 (5 bases). V lost 8 bases, J lost 0 bases, and 10 bases lay in between. Germline V gives CDR1 SNHLY, CDR2 FYNNEI. The CDR3 extends over 13 amino acids. The CDR3, as DNA: TGTGCCAGCGCGGGGGTAATGAACACTGAAGCTTTCTTT. Encoded protein: CASAGVMNTEAFF.

This chain uses TRBV4-2 with TRBJ1-3; D may be TRBD1 (5 bases). The length of the CDR3 is 16 residues. Germline V gene lookup returns CDR1 LGHNA and CDR2 YNFKEQ. Trimming stripped 0 bases from V and 2 bases from J, with 11 bases between. The CDR3 sequence is CASSQDGGEAGNTIYF. In DNA form, the CDR3 reads TGTGCCAGCAGCCAAGACGGGGGGGAAGCTGGAAACACCATATATTTT.

This clone was seen only a few times. The chain carries TRBV7-3 and TRBJ1-1, with D uncertain. Germline V gene data show CDR1 as SGHTA and CDR2 as FQGTGA. The V end was cut by 2 bases, the J end by 3 bases, with 16 bases between. The CDR3 spans 16 residues. Here the CDR3 DNA reads TGTGCCAGCAGCTTAGATGCACTTATCGGGGACACTGAAGCTTTCTTT. It encodes CASSLDALIGDTEAFF.

CDR3 in DNA: TGTGCCAGCAGGGGGGGACCCAAAGGGACAGGGGTAGGTACTGAAGCTTTCTTT. Its translation: CASRGGPKGTGVGTEAFF. The rearrangement joins TRBV25-1 to TRBJ1-1; 10 positions agree with TRBD1. This CDR3 contains 18 residues. Germline-derived CDR1 and CDR2 are MGHDK and SYGVNS. V trimming: 6 bases; J trimming: 5 bases; junction bases outside the gene matches: 18.

The rearrangement joins TRBV27 to TRBJ2-5, with a tentative D call TRBD2 (5 bases). The CDR3 has 15 amino acids. Germline V gene data show CDR1 as MNHEY and CDR2 as SMNVEV (reference sequence). The V end was cut by 5 bases, the J end by 1 base, with 14 bases between. The CDR3 region has the DNA TGTGCCAGCAGTCGCTTGGGAGACATCCAAGAGACCCAGTACTTC. Protein sequence: CASSRLGDIQETQYF.

This clone was detected once. The rearrangement joins TRBV14 to TRBJ1-2; D possibly corresponds to TRBD1 (6 bases). V lost 1 base and J 7 bases, leaving 13 bases between the germline ends. Germline assignment: CDR1 SGHDN and CDR2 FVKESK. The CDR3 spans 14 residues. In DNA, the CDR3 is TGTGCCAGCAGCCAAGCCGGGACACTTCTTGGCTACACCTTC. This encodes CASSQAGTLLGYTF.

V is TRBV7-9 and J is TRBJ2-5, with TRBD1 matching 9 bases. The V gene end was trimmed by 2 bases and the J gene end by 4 bases; junction bases not matched to a gene: 5. This CDR3 is 15 amino acids long. Germline-derived CDR1 and CDR2 are SEHNR and FQNEAQ (reference sequence). Here the CDR3 DNA reads TGTGCCAGCAGCTTACCACGACAGGGGGGAGAGACCCAGTACTTC. This codes for CASSLPRQGGETQYF.

The rearrangement links TRBV5-1 to TRBJ2-2; D not certain. The CDR3 consists of 15 residues. The germline V and J ends were trimmed by 1 base and 1 base, with 8 bases remaining between them. CDR1 is SGHRS and CDR2 is YFSETQ in the germline V gene. The CDR3 DNA is TGCGCCAGCAGCTTGACAGCAATGAACACCGGGGAGCTGTTTTTT. Amino acids: CASSLTAMNTGELFF.

CDR3 protein: CASSSPQGANIQYF. For the CDR3, the DNA is TGTGCCAGCAGCTCCCCCCAGGGGGCGAACATTCAGTACTTC. The chain combines TRBV13 with TRBJ2-4; 8 positions agree with TRBD1. The germline V gene has CDR1 PRHDT and CDR2 FYEKMQ (reference sequence). The CDR3 sequence is 14 residues long. With V trimmed by 4 bases and J by 7 bases, 6 bases remained unmatched.

The chain links TRBV5-6 to TRBJ1-6, with TRBD1 identical over 8 bases. The CDR3 has 15 amino acids. Germline V lookup: CDR1 SGHDT, CDR2 YYEEEE. V gave up 4 bases and J gave up 7 bases; unmatched junction bases: 7. The DNA for the CDR3 is TGTGCCAGCAGCCCCCGACAGGGGTTGAATTCACCCCTCCACTTT. It translates to CASSPRQGLNSPLHF. Based on the CDR3 plus reference TRBV5-6 and TRBJ1-6, the full variable domain is DAGVTQSPTHLIKTRGQQVTLRCSPKSGHDTVSWYQQALGQGPQFIFQYYEEEERQRGNFPDRFSGHQFPNYSSELNVNALLLGDSALYLCASSPRQGLNSPLHFGNGTRLTVT.

This clone was picked up a small number of times. CDR3 loop: CASSEHTGELFF. The CDR3 bases are TGTGCCAGCAGCGAGCACACCGGGGAGCTGTTTTTT. The V and J genes are TRBV7-3 and TRBJ2-2; no reliable D call. V gave up 5 bases and J gave up 3 bases, with 4 bases separating them. The germline V gene encodes CDR1 SGHTA and CDR2 FQGTGA. The length of the CDR3 is 12 residues.

The rearrangement links TRBV30 to TRBJ2-5, with D perhaps matching TRBD1 (5 bases). V was cut by 2 bases and J by 7 bases, with 11 bases left in between. The germline V gene has CDR1 GTSNPN and CDR2 SVGIG (reference sequence). The CDR3 contains 12 residues. Here the CDR3 DNA reads TGTGCCTGGAGTCTGGGGCGGTGGACCCAGTACTTC. This sequence encodes CAWSLGRWTQYF.

V is TRBV7-2 and J is TRBJ1-3; no clear D gene. The V and J ends lost 5 bases and 0 bases respectively, with 11 bases between them. Germline assignment: CDR1 SGHTA and CDR2 FQGNSA. CDR3 size: 15 residues. Written as DNA, the CDR3 is TGTGCCAGCAGCGAGGGTCCGAGCTCTGGAAACACCATATATTTT. Translated, it gives CASSEGPSSGNTIYF. The whole variable domain, remainder taken from reference TRBV7-2 and TRBJ1-3, is GAGVSQSPSNKVTEKGKDVELRCDPISGHTALYWYRQSLGQGLEFLIYFQGNSAPDKSGLPSDRFSAERTGGSVSTLTIQRTQQEDSAVYLCASSEGPSSGNTIYFGEGSWLTVV.

The J gene is TRBJ2-7, the V gene TRBV21-1; the D call of TRBD1 is as the table states it, not checked on the DNA. TRBV21-1 is listed as a pseudogene. The CDR3 runs to 13 residues. CDR3 residues: CASTPGGSYEQYF. CDR3 nucleotide sequence: TGTGCCAGCACTCCTGGGGGCAGCTACGAGCAGTACTTC.

Notes on this clone: This sample also contains other DNA sequences that code for the same CDR3. The V gene is TRBV7-2, the J gene TRBJ1-3; D might be TRBD1 (5 bases). V was shortened by 3 bases and J by 4 bases, with 10 bases between the two germline ends. The germline gives CDR1 SGHTA, CDR2 FQGNSA. This CDR3 has 14 residues. CDR3 amino acids: CASSFRQGGNTIYF. Here the CDR3 DNA reads TGTGCCAGCAGCTTCCGGCAGGGAGGAAACACCATATATTTT.

V is TRBV7-3 and J is TRBJ1-1; 8 nucleotides line up with TRBD1. The V segment lost 5 bases and the J segment 1 base; nucleotides outside the gene matches: 3. This CDR3 contains 14 residues. The V gene's germline CDR1 is SGHTA and CDR2 FQGTGA. Written as DNA, the CDR3 is TGTGCCAGCAGCCCCACAGGGGGGAACACTGAAGCTTTCTTT. Amino acid sequence: CASSPTGGNTEAFF.

V is TRBV4-1 and J is TRBJ1-1, with TRBD1 matching 8 bases. Germline trimming cut 3 bases from V and 8 bases from J; bases unmatched to any gene: 5. This CDR3 contains 13 residues. The germline CDR1 and CDR2 sequences are MGHRA and YSYEKL. This CDR3 is CASSHTGTGEAFF. Written as DNA, the CDR3 is TGCGCCAGCAGCCACACAGGGACAGGCGAAGCTTTCTTT.

The chain couples TRBV2 to TRBJ1-2, with D unclear. The CDR3 consists of 16 residues. Looked up from germline, CDR1 is SNHLY and CDR2 is FYNNEI. Trimming removed 2 bases from V and 4 bases from J, with 17 bases in between. Here the CDR3 DNA reads TGTGCCAGCAGTGAAAGGAGCGTGGCGTTGGGCTATGGCTACACCTTC. Its protein is CASSERSVALGYGYTF.